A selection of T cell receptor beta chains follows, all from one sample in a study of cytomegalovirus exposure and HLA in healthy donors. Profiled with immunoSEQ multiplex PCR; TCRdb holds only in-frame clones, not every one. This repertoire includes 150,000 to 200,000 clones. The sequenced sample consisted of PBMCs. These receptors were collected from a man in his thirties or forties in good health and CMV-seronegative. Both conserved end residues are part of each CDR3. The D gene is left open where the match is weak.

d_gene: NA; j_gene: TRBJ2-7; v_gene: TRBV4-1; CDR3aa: CASSLLEGGGSYEQYF; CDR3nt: TGCGCCAGCAGCCTCCTCGAGGGGGGGGGATCCTACGAGCAGTACTTC
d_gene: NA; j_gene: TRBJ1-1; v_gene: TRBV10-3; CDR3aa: CAISENGQGKAFF; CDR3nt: TGTGCCATCAGTGAGAACGGGCAGGGCAAAGCTTTCTTT
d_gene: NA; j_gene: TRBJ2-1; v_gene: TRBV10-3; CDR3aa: CAIRIDSDNEQFF; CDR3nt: TGTGCCATCAGAATAGACTCTGACAATGAGCAGTTCTTC
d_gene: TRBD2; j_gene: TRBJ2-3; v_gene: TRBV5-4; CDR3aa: CASSSPGAGAIDTQYF; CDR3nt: TGTGCCAGCAGCTCCCCCGGTGCGGGAGCGATAGATACGCAGTATTTT
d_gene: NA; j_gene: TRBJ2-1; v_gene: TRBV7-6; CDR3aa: CASSGTQGNEQFF; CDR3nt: TGTGCCAGCAGCGGGACTCAGGGCAATGAGCAGTTCTTC
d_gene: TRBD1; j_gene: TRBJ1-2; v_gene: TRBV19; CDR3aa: CASSRDRSNYGYTF; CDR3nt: TGTGCCAGTAGTCGGGACAGGTCTAACTATGGCTACACCTTC
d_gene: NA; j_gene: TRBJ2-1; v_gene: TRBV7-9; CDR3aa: CASSGAMDEQFF; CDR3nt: TGTGCCAGCAGCGGGGCGATGGATGAGCAGTTCTTC
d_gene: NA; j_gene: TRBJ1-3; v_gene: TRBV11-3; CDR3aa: CASSLDGGPASGNTIYF; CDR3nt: TGTGCCAGCAGCTTAGATGGGGGCCCTGCTTCTGGAAACACCATATATTTT
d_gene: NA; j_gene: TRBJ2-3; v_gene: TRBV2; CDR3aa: CASSEGFPITDTQYF; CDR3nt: TGTGCCAGCAGTGAAGGATTCCCTATCACAGATACGCAGTATTTT
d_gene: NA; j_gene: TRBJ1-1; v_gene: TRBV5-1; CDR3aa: CASSFLGLEAFF; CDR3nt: TGCGCCAGCAGCTTCTTGGGGCTTGAAGCTTTCTTT
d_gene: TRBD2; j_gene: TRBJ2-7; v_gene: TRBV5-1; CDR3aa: CASSLDTSGIGYEQYF; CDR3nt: TGCGCCAGCAGCTTGGATACTAGCGGGATAGGATACGAGCAGTACTTC
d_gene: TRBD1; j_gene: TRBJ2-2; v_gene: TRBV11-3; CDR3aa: CASSLTGSNTGELFF; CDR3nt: TGTGCCAGCAGCTTGACAGGGTCGAACACCGGGGAGCTGTTTTTT
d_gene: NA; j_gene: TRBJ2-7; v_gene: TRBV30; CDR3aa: CAWGQYEQYF; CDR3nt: TGTGCCTGGGGACAGTACGAGCAGTACTTC
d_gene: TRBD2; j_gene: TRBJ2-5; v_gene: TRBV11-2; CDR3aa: CASSPSFPGGKTQYF; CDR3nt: TGTGCCAGCAGCCCCAGTTTCCCGGGGGGGAAGACCCAGTACTTC
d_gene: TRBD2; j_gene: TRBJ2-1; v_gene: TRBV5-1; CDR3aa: CASSLGLAGGPSSYNEQFF; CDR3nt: TGCGCCAGCAGCTTGGGGCTAGCGGGAGGGCCGAGCTCCTACAATGAGCAGTTCTTC
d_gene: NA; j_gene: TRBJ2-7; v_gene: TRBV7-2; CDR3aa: CASSLQAYEQYF; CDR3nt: TGTGCCAGCAGCCTACAGGCCTACGAGCAGTACTTC
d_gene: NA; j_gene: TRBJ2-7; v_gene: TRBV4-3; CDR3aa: CASSQGASYSIYEQYF; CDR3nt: TGCGCCAGCAGCCAAGGCGCATCTTACTCAATCTACGAGCAGTACTTC
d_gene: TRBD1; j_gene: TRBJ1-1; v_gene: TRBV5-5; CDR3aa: CASRSGQTMNTEAFF; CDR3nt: TGTGCCAGCAGATCGGGACAGACGATGAACACTGAAGCTTTCTTT
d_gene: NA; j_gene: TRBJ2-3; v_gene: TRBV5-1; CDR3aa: CASSTTDPMRDTQYF; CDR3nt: TGCGCCAGCAGTACTACCGATCCTATGAGAGATACGCAGTATTTT
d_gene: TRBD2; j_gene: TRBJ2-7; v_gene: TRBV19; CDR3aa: CASSSGSGSEQYF; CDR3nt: TGTGCCAGTAGTAGCGGGAGTGGCTCCGAGCAGTACTTC
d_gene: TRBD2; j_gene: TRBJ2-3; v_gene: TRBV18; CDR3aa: CASSPLVAGVTDTQYF; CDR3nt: TGTGCCAGCTCACCACTGGTAGCGGGAGTGACAGATACGCAGTATTTT
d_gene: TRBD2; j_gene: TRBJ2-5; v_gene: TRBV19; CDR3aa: CASSFIAGGETQYF; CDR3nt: TGTGCCAGTAGTTTTATAGCGGGAGGAGAGACCCAGTACTTC
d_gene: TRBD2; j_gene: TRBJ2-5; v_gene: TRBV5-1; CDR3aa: CASSEGLAGGAETQYF; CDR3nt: TGCGCCAGCAGCGAAGGACTAGCGGGAGGTGCGGAGACCCAGTACTTC
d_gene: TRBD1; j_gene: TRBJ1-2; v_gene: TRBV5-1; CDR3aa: CASSPEGAGGYTF; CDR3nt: TGCGCCAGCAGCCCCGAGGGGGCCGGTGGCTACACCTTC
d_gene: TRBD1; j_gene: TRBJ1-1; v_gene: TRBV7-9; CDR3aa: CASSPETGGVTFF; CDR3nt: TGTGCCAGCAGCCCCGAGACAGGGGGCGTAACTTTCTTT
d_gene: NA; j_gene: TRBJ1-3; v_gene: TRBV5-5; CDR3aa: CASNRGTVSGNTIYF; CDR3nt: TGTGCCAGCAACCGGGGTACGGTCTCTGGAAACACCATATATTTT
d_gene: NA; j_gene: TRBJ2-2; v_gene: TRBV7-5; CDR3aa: CVRRQDSANTGELFF; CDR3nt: TGTGTCAGAAGGCAGGACTCCGCGAACACCGGGGAGCTGTTTTTT
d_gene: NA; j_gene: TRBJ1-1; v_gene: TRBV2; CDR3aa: CASSLEGMNTEAFF; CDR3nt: TGTGCCAGCTCCTTGGAGGGCATGAACACTGAAGCTTTCTTT
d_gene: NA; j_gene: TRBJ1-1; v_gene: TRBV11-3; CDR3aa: CASSLRTLNTEAFF; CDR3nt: TGTGCCAGCAGCTTACGGACACTGAACACTGAAGCTTTCTTT
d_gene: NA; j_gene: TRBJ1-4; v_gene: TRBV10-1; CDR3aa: CASSEYRTTNEKLFF; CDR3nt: TGCGCCAGCAGTGAATACCGGACAACCAATGAAAAACTGTTTTTT
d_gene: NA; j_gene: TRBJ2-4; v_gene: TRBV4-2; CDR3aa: CASSSSGNIQYF; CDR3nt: TGTGCCAGCAGTAGTTCAGGGAACATTCAGTACTTC
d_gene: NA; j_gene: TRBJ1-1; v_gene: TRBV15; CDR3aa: CATSRETRRNTEAFF; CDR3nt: TGTGCCACCAGCAGAGAGACGAGGAGGAACACTGAAGCTTTCTTT
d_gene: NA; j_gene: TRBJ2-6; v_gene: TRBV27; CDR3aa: CASSLFAHNYRDSGANVLTF; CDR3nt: TGTGCCAGCAGTTTATTCGCGCACAACTACAGGGATTCTGGGGCCAACGTCCTGACTTTC
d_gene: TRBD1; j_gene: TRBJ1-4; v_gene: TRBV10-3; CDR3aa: CAISEGDSNEKLFF; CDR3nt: TGTGCCATCAGTGAGGGGGACAGTAATGAAAAACTGTTTTTT
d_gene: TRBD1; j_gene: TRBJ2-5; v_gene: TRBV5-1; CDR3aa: CASSSRQGLGETQYF; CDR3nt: TGCGCCAGCAGCTCAAGACAGGGTCTAGGAGAGACCCAGTACTTC
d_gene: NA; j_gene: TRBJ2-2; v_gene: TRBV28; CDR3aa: CASSLGRGSGELFF; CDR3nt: TGTGCCAGCAGTTTAGGGCGGGGCTCCGGGGAGCTGTTTTTT
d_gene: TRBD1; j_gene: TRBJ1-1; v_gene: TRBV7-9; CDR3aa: CASSLNGQGNTEAFF; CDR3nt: TGTGCCAGCAGCTTGAATGGACAGGGGAACACTGAAGCTTTCTTT
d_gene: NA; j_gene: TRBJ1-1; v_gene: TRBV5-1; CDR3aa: CASSLGPGAGDLLAFF; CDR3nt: TGCGCCAGCAGCTTAGGGCCCGGGGCAGGGGATCTTCTTGCTTTCTTT
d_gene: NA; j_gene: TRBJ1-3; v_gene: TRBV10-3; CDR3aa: CATIQDSGNTIYF; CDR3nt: TGTGCCACCATACAAGACTCTGGAAACACCATATATTTT
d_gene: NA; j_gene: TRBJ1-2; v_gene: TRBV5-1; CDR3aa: CASSLVGTNYGYTF; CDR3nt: TGCGCCAGCAGCTTGGTCGGGACAAACTATGGCTACACCTTC
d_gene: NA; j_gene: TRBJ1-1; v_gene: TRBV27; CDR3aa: CASSSRQLTEAFF; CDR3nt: TGTGCCAGCAGTTCTAGGCAGCTCACTGAAGCTTTCTTT
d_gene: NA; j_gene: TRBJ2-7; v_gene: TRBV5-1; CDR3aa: CASSLPDSREQYF; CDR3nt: TGCGCCAGCAGCTTACCGGACTCTAGAGAGCAGTACTTC